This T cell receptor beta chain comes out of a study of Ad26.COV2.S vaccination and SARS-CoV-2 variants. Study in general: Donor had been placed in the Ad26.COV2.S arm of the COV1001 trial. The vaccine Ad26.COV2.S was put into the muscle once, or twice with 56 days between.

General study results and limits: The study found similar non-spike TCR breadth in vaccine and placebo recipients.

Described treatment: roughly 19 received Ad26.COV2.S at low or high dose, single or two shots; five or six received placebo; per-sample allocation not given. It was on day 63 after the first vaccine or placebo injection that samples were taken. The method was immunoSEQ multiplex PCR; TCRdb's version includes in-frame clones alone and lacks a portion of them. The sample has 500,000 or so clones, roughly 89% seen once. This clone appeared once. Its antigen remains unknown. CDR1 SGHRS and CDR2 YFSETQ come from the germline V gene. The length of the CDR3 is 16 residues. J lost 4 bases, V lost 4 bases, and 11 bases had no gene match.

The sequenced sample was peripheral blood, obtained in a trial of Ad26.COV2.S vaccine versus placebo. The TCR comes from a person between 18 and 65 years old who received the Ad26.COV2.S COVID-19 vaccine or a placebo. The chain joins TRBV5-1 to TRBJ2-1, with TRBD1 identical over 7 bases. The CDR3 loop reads CASSVYRDSFYNEQFF. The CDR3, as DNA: TGCGCCAGCAGCGTATACCGGGACAGCTTTTACAATGAGCAGTTCTTC.